This entry concerns a single T cell receptor (beta chain). This sample stems from a study of blood T cell repertoires in COVID-19. Whole-study context: Both acute and convalescent COVID-19 samples were obtained from the United States, Italy and Spain. In each case, the material was cDNA or gDNA derived from T cells, B-cell-depleted T cells, or PBMCs.

Original data processing: By means of reference gene primer amplification, nucleated cell counts were estimated. The data were produced by immunoSEQ multiplex PCR, yet TCRdb's version contains in-frame clones alone and is incomplete. For V, J and clone size, that table is used; D and trimming come from the DNA. The sample holds about 69,000 clones, 65% to 85% seen once. The J segment lost 4 bases and the V segment lost 2 bases, leaving 4 bases of the junction unmatched. CDR3 length equals 14 residues. Germline V lookup: CDR1 LGHNA, CDR2 YSLEER. The chain is built from TRBV4-3 and TRBJ1-1; 7 bases are shared with TRBD1. This TCR derives from a man aged 60 to 69 with acute or convalescent COVID-19. Sequencing was done on a sample of peripheral blood. This CDR3 reads CASSQLGTATEAFF. The CDR3 DNA follows: TGCGCCAGCAGCCAACTAGGGACAGCCACTGAAGCTTTCTTT.